The clone carrying this TCR beta chain was counted a single time. The data were produced by immunoSEQ multiplex PCR, yet TCRdb's version contains in-frame clones alone and is incomplete. This table holds more than 85,000 clones, approximately 80% found once. The V gene's germline CDR1 is MDHEN and CDR2 SYDVKM. V dropped 10 bases and J dropped 1 base, with 13 bases sitting between them. CDR3 length: 13 amino acids. This entry comes from a study of blood T cell repertoires in COVID-19. About the study: Italy, Spain and the United States were the sources of the convalescent and acute COVID-19 samples. PBMCs, B-cell-depleted T cells, or T cells provided the cDNA or gDNA that made up the material.

The J gene is TRBJ1-1, the V gene TRBV28; a possible D gene is TRBD1 (5 bases). Sequencing was performed on peripheral blood. The sequence derives from a woman older than 75 with acute or convalescent COVID-19. The CDR3 sequence: CAIGGSGNTEAFF. DNA of the CDR3: TGTGCCATCGGGGGGAGCGGGAACACTGAAGCTTTCTTT.